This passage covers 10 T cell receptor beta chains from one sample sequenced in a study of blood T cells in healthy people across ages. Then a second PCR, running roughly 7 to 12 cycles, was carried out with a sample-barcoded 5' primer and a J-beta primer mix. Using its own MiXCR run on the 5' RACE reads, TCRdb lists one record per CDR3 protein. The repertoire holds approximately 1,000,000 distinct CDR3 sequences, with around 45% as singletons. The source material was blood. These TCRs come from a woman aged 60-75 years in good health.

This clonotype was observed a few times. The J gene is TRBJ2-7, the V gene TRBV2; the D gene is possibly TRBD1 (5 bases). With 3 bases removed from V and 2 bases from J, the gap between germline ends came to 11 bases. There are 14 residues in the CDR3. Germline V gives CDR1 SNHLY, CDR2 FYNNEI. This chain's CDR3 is CASSEMQGAYEQYF. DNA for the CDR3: TGTGCCAGCAGTGAGATGCAGGGTGCCTACGAGCAGTACTTC.

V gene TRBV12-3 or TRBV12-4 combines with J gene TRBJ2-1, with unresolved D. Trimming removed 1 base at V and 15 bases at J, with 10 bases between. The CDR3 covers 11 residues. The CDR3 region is CASSLERLRFF. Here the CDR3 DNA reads TGTGCCAGCAGTTTAGAGCGCCTCCGGTTCTTC.

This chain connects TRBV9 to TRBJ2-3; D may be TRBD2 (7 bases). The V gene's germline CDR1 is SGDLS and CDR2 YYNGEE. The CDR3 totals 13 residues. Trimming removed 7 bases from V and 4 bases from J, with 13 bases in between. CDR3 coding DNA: TGTGCCAGCGATTCGGGGGGCGCAGATACGCAGTATTTT. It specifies CASDSGGADTQYF.

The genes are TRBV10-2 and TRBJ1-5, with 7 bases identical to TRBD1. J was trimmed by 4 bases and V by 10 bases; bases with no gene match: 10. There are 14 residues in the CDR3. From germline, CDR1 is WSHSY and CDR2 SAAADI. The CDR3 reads CAISQGVGNQPQHF. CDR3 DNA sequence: TGCGCCATCTCCCAGGGGGTTGGGAATCAGCCCCAGCATTTT.

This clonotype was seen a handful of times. CDR3 sequence: CASSFSGRSTGELFF. The CDR3 bases are TGTGCCAGCAGCTTTAGCGGGAGGTCAACCGGGGAGCTGTTTTTT. V usage is TRBV28 and J usage is TRBJ2-2; 10 bases fit TRBD2. CDR1 and CDR2 (germline): MDHEN, SYDVKM. V shed 6 bases, J shed 5 bases, and the junction held 6 bases outside the gene matches. The CDR3 extends over 15 amino acids.

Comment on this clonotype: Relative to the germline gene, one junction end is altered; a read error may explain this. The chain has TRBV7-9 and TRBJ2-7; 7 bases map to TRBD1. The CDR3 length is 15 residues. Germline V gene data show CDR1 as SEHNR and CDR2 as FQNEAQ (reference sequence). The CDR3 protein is CASSQMGRGTYGQYF. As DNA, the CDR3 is TGTGCCAGCAGCCAGATGGGCAGGGGGACCTACGGGCAGTACTTC. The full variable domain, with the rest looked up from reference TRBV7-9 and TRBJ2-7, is DTGVSQNPRHKITKRGQNVTFRCDPISEHNRLYWYRQTLGQGPEFLTYFQNEAQLEKSRLLSDRFSAERPKGSFSTLEIQRTEQGDSAMYLCASSQMGRGTYGQYFGPGTRLTVT.

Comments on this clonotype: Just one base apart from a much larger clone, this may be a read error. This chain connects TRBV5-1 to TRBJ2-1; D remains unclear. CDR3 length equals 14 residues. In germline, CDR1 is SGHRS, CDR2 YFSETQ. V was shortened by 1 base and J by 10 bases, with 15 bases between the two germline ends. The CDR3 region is CASSLNGWAEEQFF. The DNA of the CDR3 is TGCGCCAGCAGCTTGAACGGGTGGGCAGAAGAGCAGTTCTTC.

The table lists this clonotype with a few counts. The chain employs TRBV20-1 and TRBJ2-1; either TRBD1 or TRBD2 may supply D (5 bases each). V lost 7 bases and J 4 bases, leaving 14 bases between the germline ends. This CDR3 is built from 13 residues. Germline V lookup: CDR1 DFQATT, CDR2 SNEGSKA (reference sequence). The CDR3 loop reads CSVLGVPYNEQFF. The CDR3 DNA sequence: TGCAGTGTACTGGGGGTCCCTTACAATGAGCAGTTCTTC.

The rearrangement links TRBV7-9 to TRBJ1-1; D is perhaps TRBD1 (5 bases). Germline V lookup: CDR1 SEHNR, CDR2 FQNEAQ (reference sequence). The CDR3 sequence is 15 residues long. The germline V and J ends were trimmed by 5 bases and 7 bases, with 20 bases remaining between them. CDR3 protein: CASSPSGRGGGEAFF. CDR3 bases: TGTGCCAGCAGCCCTTCCGGTAGAGGCGGGGGTGAAGCTTTCTTT. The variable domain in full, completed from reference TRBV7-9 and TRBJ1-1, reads DTGVSQNPRHKITKRGQNVTFRCDPISEHNRLYWYRQTLGQGPEFLTYFQNEAQLEKSRLLSDRFSAERPKGSFSTLEIQRTEQGDSAMYLCASSPSGRGGGEAFFGQGTRLTVV.

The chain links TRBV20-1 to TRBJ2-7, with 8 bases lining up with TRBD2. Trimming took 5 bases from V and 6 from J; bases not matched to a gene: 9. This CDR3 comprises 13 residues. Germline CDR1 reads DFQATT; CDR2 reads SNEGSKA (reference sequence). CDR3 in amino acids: CSAAGRAPSEQYF. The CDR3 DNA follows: TGCAGTGCTGCCGGGAGGGCACCGAGCGAGCAGTACTTC.